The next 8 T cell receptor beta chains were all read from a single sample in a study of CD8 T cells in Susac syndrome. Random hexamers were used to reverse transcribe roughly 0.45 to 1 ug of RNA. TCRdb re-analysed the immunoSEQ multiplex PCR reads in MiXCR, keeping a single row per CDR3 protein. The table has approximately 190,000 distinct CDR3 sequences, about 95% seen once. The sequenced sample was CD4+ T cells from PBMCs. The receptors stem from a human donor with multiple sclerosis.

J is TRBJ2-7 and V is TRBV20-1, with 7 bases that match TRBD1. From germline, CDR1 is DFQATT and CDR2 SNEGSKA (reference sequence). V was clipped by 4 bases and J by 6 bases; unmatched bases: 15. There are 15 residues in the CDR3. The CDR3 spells CSANHRQGWGSEQYF. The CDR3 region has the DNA TGCAGTGCTAACCACCGACAGGGTTGGGGTTCCGAGCAGTACTTC.

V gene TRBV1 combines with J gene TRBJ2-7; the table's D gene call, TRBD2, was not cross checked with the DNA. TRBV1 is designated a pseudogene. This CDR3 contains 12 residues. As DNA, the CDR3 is TGCACCAGCAGCCGCGGGGTCTACGAGCAGTACTTC. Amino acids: CTSSRGVYEQYF.

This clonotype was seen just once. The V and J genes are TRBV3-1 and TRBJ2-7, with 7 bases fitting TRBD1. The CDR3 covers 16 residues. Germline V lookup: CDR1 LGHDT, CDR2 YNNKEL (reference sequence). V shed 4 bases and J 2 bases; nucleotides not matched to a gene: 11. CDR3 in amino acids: CASSRPGGSPTYEQYF. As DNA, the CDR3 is TGTGCCAGCAGCCGCCCAGGGGGATCCCCAACCTACGAGCAGTACTTC.

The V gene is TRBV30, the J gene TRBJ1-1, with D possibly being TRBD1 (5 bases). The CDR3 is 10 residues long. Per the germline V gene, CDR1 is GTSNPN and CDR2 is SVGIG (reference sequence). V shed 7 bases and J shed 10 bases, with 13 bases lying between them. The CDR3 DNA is TGTGCCTACTCAGGGTTGGCAGCTTTCTTT. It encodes CAYSGLAAFF.

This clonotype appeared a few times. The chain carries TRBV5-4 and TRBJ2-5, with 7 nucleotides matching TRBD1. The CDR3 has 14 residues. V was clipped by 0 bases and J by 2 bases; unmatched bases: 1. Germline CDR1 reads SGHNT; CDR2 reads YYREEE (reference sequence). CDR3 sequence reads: CASSLEGAQETQYF. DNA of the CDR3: TGTGCCAGCAGCTTGGAGGGGGCACAAGAGACCCAGTACTTC.

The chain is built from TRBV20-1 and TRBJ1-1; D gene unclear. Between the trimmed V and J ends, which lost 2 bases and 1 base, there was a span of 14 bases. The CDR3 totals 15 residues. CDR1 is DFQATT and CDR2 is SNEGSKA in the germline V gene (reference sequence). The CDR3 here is CSARTEVAWNTEAFF. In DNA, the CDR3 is TGCAGTGCTAGAACCGAGGTTGCGTGGAACACTGAAGCTTTCTTT.

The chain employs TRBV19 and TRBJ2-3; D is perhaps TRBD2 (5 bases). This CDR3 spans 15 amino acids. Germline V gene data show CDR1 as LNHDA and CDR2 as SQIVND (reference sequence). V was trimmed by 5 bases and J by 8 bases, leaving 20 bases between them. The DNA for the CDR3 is TGTGCCAGTAGTTCCGACTTGCTGGACTCGGGTACGCAGTATTTT. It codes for CASSSDLLDSGTQYF.

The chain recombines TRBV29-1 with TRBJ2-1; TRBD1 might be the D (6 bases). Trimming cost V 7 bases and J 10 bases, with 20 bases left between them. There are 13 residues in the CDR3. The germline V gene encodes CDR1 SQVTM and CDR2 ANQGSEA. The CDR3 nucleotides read TGCAGCGCTGACAGGTCCAGAGGGGGAGAGCAGTTCTTC. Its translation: CSADRSRGGEQFF.